This T cell receptor beta chain was recovered during a study of T cells in Graves' hyperthyroidism and ophthalmopathy. Study results and limitations: With a median lead of roughly 6.2 months before onset, the model predicted ophthalmopathy.

Researchers barred patients who had uncontrolled infection, other autoimmune disease, pregnancy or lactation. The PBMCs were taken from approximately 9.7 ml of fresh peripheral blood. Researchers took RNA transcripts and amplified the TCR beta CDR3 regions from them. In the first-round RT-PCR of the TCR CDR3, the HTBI primer set was used. From the multiplex PCR reads, TCRdb called clonotypes with MiXCR, one entry per CDR3 protein. This table holds approximately 150,000 distinct CDR3 sequences, roughly 10% found once. Germline CDR1 LNHDA, CDR2 SQIVND (reference sequence). The CDR3 is made up of 16 amino acids. Trimming shortened V by 7 bases and J by 4 bases, and 20 bases separated the two germline ends. This clonotype was detected many times. The antigen remains unidentified.

This receptor was taken from a woman younger than 35 with Graves' hyperthyroidism that later progressed to Graves' ophthalmopathy. The chain uses TRBV19 and TRBJ1-5; D remains ambiguous. Material: blood. In nucleotides, the CDR3 is TGTGCCAGTACCCCTCGGGGAGCTTCGGGGAATCAGCCCCAGCATTTT. It codes for CASTPRGASGNQPQHF.